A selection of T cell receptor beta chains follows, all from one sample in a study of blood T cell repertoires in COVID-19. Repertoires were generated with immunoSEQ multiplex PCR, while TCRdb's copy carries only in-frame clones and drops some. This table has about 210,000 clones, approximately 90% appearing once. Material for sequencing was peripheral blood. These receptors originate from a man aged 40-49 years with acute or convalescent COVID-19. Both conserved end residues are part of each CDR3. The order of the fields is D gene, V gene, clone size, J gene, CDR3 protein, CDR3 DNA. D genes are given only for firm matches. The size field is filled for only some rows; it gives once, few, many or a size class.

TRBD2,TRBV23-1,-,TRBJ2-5,CASSHPTLAGEETQYF,TGCGCCAGCAGTCACCCCACTCTAGCGGGAGAAGAGACCCAGTACTTC
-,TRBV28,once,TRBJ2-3,CASSSPLSRADTQYF,TGTGCCAGCAGTTCCCCGTTGTCGCGGGCAGATACGCAGTATTTT
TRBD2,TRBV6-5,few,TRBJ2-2,CASSYGGGNTGELFF,TGTGCCAGCAGTTACGGCGGGGGGAACACCGGGGAGCTGTTTTTT
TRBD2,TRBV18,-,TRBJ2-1,CASSPPGGELGQFF,TGTGCCAGCTCACCCCCGGGAGGCGAGTTGGGGCAGTTCTTC
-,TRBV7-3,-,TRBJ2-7,CASSLMAGAYEQYF,TGTGCCAGCAGCTTAATGGCAGGGGCCTACGAGCAGTACTTC
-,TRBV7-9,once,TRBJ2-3,CASSLRGNTQYF,TGTGCCAGCAGCTTAAGGGGGAATACGCAGTATTTT
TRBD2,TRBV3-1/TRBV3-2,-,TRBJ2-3,CASSQDRGGRTSGRMPDTQYF,TGTGCCAGCAGCCAAGATCGGGGCGGGAGGACTAGCGGGAGGATGCCAGATACGCAGTATTTT
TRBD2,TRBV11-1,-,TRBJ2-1,CASSLTLAGSYNEQFF,TGTGCCAGCAGCTTAACCTTAGCGGGCTCCTACAATGAGCAGTTCTTC
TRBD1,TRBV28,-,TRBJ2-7,CAVDRGSYEQYF,TGTGCCGTGGACAGGGGATCCTACGAGCAGTACTTC
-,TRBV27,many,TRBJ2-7,CASSLAQGYEQYF,TGTGCCAGCAGTTTAGCCCAGGGCTACGAGCAGTACTTC
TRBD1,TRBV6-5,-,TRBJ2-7,CASSSRTGTYEQYF,TGTGCCAGCAGTAGTCGGACAGGAACCTACGAGCAGTACTTC
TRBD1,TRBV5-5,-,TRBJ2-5,CASSLGTGIETQYF,TGTGCCAGCAGCTTGGGGACAGGGATCGAGACCCAGTACTTC
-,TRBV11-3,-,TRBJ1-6,CASSRDLGSPLHF,TGTGCCAGTTCGCGGGACCTCGGTTCACCCCTCCACTTT
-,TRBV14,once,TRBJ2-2,CASSQVLYLNTGELFF,TGTGCCAGCAGCCAAGTTCTATACCTGAACACCGGGGAGCTGTTTTTT
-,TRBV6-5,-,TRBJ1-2,CASSPLGGAGYTF,TGTGCCAGCAGTCCCTTAGGAGGGGCAGGCTACACCTTC
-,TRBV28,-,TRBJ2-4,CASSRWTEKNIQYF,TGTGCCAGCAGCCGTTGGACAGAAAAAAACATTCAGTACTTC
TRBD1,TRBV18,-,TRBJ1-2,CASSPRQGERDGYTF,TGTGCCAGCTCACCACGTCAGGGGGAGAGAGATGGCTACACCTTC
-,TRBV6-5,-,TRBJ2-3,CASSYSRAGWHTQYF,TGTGCCAGCAGTTACTCGAGAGCGGGCTGGCATACGCAGTATTTT
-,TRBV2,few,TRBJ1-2,CASSDSGRYGGYTF,TGTGCCAGCAGTGACTCAGGGCGGTACGGGGGCTACACCTTC